This T cell receptor (beta chain) originates from a study of cytomegalovirus exposure and HLA in healthy donors listed by TCRdb under 2017. In terms of the full investigation: An earlier analysis of 587 of the donors reported approximately 270 Gb of sequence data and approximately 110 million unique TCR beta sequences from 150 million to 200 million T cells. On average, over 200,000 unique TCR beta nucleotide sequences were sequenced per donor among a few hundred genotyped donors of the cohort, with around 19% of those sequences being non-productive. All discovery cohort repertoires had been generated on a single sequencing platform. Using immunosequencing, the study profiled T cell repertoires from 500 to 800 subjects and related those repertoires to cytomegalovirus serostatus. Several DR-DQ haplotypes were handled as single units for association and clustering, since linkage in the cohort was strong. The number of donors typed differed by locus, with roughly 629-640 for A, B, C, DRB1 and DQB1, around 500 for DQA1, some 570 for DPA1, and over 400 for DPB1. The study aimed to test whether signatures of past pathogen exposure could be identified by cataloging public T cell receptors. An early release covering more than 500 HLA-typed donors comprised 250 to 350 gigabases of sequencing data and around 85 million unique TCR sequences. A later analysis re-analyzed previously published TCR beta repertoires from approximately 670 donors and added high-resolution HLA genotyping to study TCR occurrence patterns. Among the roughly 410 genotyped donors, around 81% belonged to the genetic ancestry cluster associated with self-reported Caucasian donors. A later genetic analysis took genome-wide SNP genotypes for about three fifths of the roughly 700 donors and used that subset as a discovery cohort. Donor age, sex, ethnicity and CMV serostatus were compiled alongside the repertoire data. In the later analysis, no new phenotypic data were used to find candidate immune exposures; instead, reliance was placed on TCR beta sequences and their occurrence across donors. The study combined high-throughput TCR immunosequencing, statistical association of individual TCRs with disease status, and machine learning to predict cytomegalovirus infection status. In addition to the first cohort of approximately 670 subjects, a separate validation cohort of 100 to 150 different subjects was used. An earlier analysis of 587 of the donors applied high-throughput TCR beta sequencing to assess whether each TCR beta V gene segment acted as functional or pseudogenic. Both class I and class II loci were covered by HLA typing, at four-digit resolution.

This clone has just a few counts. No cognate antigen has been identified for it. Compared with germline, one end of the junction differs, possibly owing to a read error. The cohort comprised around 690 healthy bone marrow donors. At the time of sampling, every cohort member was nominally healthy, though immune exposures that went unrecorded were likely present. The donor tested CMV seropositive, placing the donor among the 250 to 350 seropositive members of the cohort. Every donor gave a peripheral blood sample, and the peripheral blood mononuclear cells from that sample were used for TCR beta sequencing. Genomic DNA was extracted from the blood cell samples with the Qiagen DNeasy Blood Extraction Kit. Libraries came from the immunoSEQ multiplex PCR assay. For the multiplex PCR, a mixture combining 60 forward primers for TCR Vbeta segments and 13 reverse primers for TCR Jbeta segments was used. A multiplex PCR assay on genomic DNA amplified the CDR3 region of rearranged TCR beta genes. The amplified TCR beta libraries were sequenced on the Illumina HiSeq System as 87-base-pair reads. The published analysis was carried out like this. A later analysis tallied roughly 78 million unique TCR beta chains across the 610 or so repertoires, and some 10 million of those chains were shared by two or more donors. To remove PCR and sequencing errors, raw reads were error-corrected and collapsed into unique sequences using a nearest-neighbor algorithm that merged closely related sequences. To assign V, D and J gene segments, CDR3 sequences were aligned to IMGT reference sequences. For a sequence to be retained, a match of at least six nucleotides to both a V gene segment and a J gene segment was required. Rearrangements were called productive when the CDR3 lacked stop codons and stayed in frame with V and J; all others were non-productive. Following IMGT convention, CDR3 was defined as the stretch from the second conserved V-encoded cysteine up to the conserved J-encoded phenylalanine. The earlier analysis of about 570 of the donors excluded any sequence lacking an unambiguous match to a single V gene segment. In an earlier analysis of 587 of the donors, V segments were called functional above 56.7% productive rearrangements and were called segregating when the between-donor standard deviation exceeded 5%. A statistical classification framework was developed to diagnose cytomegalovirus status using the catalog of TCR beta chain sequences. In a later analysis, TCR nucleotide sequences were compared against IMGT/GENE-DB human TR gene sequences so that V and J genes could be assigned. The TCRdist pipeline was used in a later analysis to assign CDR3 sequences and most-parsimonious VDJ recombination scenarios. In a later analysis, every TCR beta chain was defined by the combination of its CDR3 amino acid sequence and its V-gene family, and reads without a unique V-gene family were dropped. A later analysis removed 600 or so highly shared, low-generation-probability nucleotide sequences to deal with suspected cross-contamination and a sequencing artifact. In a later analysis, a clonal expansion index was calculated for each public chain from normalized within-repertoire ranks of inferred template counts. In a later analysis, generation probabilities were computed using a VDJ recombination model fitted to out-of-frame rearrangements, and the results were checked against IGoR. Hypergeometric tests were used in a later analysis to score TCR-TCR, TCR-HLA and TCR-CMV co-occurrence, with a repertoire-size bias correction applied to the TCR pairs. A later analysis estimated false discovery rates by permuting HLA or CMV assignments 20 times. In a later analysis, co-occurring TCRs were grouped using DBSCAN, and TCRdist sequence similarity was added for clustering within HLA-allele-positive subsets. Co-occurrence clustering excluded repertoires with fewer than 30,000 or more than 120,000 public chains, plus five with anomalous nucleotide sharing. This is the immuneACCESS table as TCRdb keeps it, with only in-frame sequences that have V and J called. A part of the clones is gone; compared with another copy, unresolved V genes explain less than half, and the rest is unexplained. V, J and clone size are taken as reported in that table, and D and trimming were inferred from the DNA itself. A total of about 190,000 clones appear in this sample, more than 65% of them only once. About 3.1% of the sample belongs to the ten largest clones.

The paper as a whole reports these results and caveats: Roughly uniform sequencing depth across donors was assumed in presence/absence analyses, although this assumption may not hold. In vitro tests confirmed that a few of the cytomegalovirus-associated TCR beta chains recognize cytomegalovirus antigens. It was suggested by the authors that the approach could potentially be generalized to other disease states and immunological phenotypes. Specific HLA alleles were associated with 15,000 to 20,000 TCR beta sequences at a false discovery rate of 0.05 in a later analysis. Only TCR beta chains were sequenced in this cohort, and the absence of alpha or paired-chain data limited detectable features. A later analysis found that most CMV-associated TCR beta chains appeared HLA-restricted, with HLA associations seemingly driven largely by CMV exposure. According to a later genetic analysis, donors in an Asian-associated ancestry cluster had fewer N-insertions in productive TCRs than the approximately 700-donor mean. A group of highly shared sequence variants was considered likely to be a technical artifact of the sequencing pipeline. In a later genetic analysis, a missense DCLRE1C variant was associated with V-gene and J-gene trimming of TCR beta chains, and the association was replicated in an independent cohort. A later analysis reported that several top co-occurrence clusters appeared linked to parvovirus B19, influenza, CMV and Epstein-Barr virus. Because some donors lacked HLA typing at each locus, the association tests relied only on the typed subset. In a later analysis, the rate of TCR association differed among HLA loci, with DRB1 alleles having the most associated TCRs and HLA-C alleles having the fewest. Linkage disequilibrium might explain the correlated functional status among segregating V segments, but an unknown experimental factor could not be excluded. When HLA alleles, especially DR and DQ, strongly co-occurred, TCR associations were difficult to assign to individual alleles. Across donors, most TCR sequences were observed very rarely, whereas some public TCRs were present in many individuals. The 87-base-pair reads could not distinguish some IMGT-functional V segments, including TRBV6-2 and TRBV6-3, so those segments were excluded. Immune exposure information for the cohort was limited to CMV serostatus. In an earlier analysis of approximately 600 of the donors, most TCR beta V segments were observed in productive rearrangements about 87% or about 30% of the time, broadly matching IMGT annotations. A further reported finding was that TCR beta sequences accurately predicted the HLA-A and HLA-B alleles for most subjects in the first cohort. In a later analysis, HLA-associated TCR beta chains showed more clonal expansion and lower generation probabilities than non-associated chains that were equally common. Cytomegalovirus status was reported to be diagnosed by the classifier with high specificity and sensitivity in both the original and validation cohorts. In the study, 150 to 200 TCR beta chains were listed as associated with cytomegalovirus. Because counts were too low, 15 or so rarely observed V segments, including chromosome 9 orphons, were excluded from the earlier analysis of several hundred of the donors.

The CDR3 covers 11 residues, taking in both the cysteine and the phenylalanine. Of all the DNA, just the CDR3 is kept, 33 bases in frame from base 1. Taken from the germline V gene, the CDR1 and CDR2 loops are MDHEN and SYDVKM. The chain uses TRBV28 and TRBJ2-7, and possibly TRBD2, on 6 matching bases. The specimen was PBMCs. The receptor's source is a woman aged 25 to 39 in good health and CMV-seropositive. For the CDR3, the sequence is CASSLAGLRSF. The nucleotide sequence reads as follows: TGTGCCAGCAGTTTAGCGGGGTTACGCTCTTTC. When the CDR3 is completed using the reference TRBV28 and TRBJ2-7 genes on either side, the full variable domain is DVKVTQSSRYLVKRTGEKVFLECVQDMDHENMFWYRQDPGLGLRLIYFSYDVKMKEKGDIPEGYSVSREKKERFSLILESASTNQTSMYLCASSLAGLRSFGPGTRLTVT.